This TCR beta chain was recovered during a study of OX40 agonist ivuxolimab in advanced cancers. As to this clone: Its antigen is currently unknown.

The CDR3 sequence is 15 residues long. CDR1 is MNHNY and CDR2 is SVGAGI in the germline V gene (reference sequence). V lost 5 bases, J lost 9 bases, and 22 bases lay in between. Regarding the study as a whole: Mean expanded clone counts were higher in CD8+ than CD4+ T cells.

Autoimmune disease history or systemic immunosuppression barred patients. Generated by immunoSEQ multiplex PCR, the TCRdb table keeps only in-frame clones and is missing some. The sample consists of roughly 25,000 clones, approximately 81% of them appearing once. The sequenced sample was CD4+ or CD8+ T cells sorted from blood, obtained in a trial of the OX40 agonist ivuxolimab. This sequence joins TRBV6-6 and TRBJ1-1; D remains unclear. This clonotype was obtained from an adult with an advanced solid tumor such as melanoma, head and neck, liver or kidney cancer. The chain's CDR3 is CASSPRDMGSDQAFF. The DNA of the CDR3 is TGTGCCAGCAGTCCCCGCGATATGGGGTCAGACCAAGCTTTCTTT.